This T cell receptor (beta chain) was captured by sequencing in a study of cytomegalovirus exposure and HLA in healthy donors. A note on this clone: Its specificity is unknown.

The donors (healthy individuals) were bone marrow donors. General study results and limits: Previously analyzed data showed that most TCR beta V segments were productive at a frequency of about 87% or about 30%.

60 Vbeta and 13 Jbeta primers were used in PCR. Here immunoSEQ multiplex PCR was the method, and the copy in TCRdb shows in-frame clones only, minus some. Of fewer than 200,000 clones detected, roughly 87% appear once; the ten largest clones hold around 0.21%. The CDR3 is made up of 13 amino acids. Germline assignment: CDR1 SGHRS and CDR2 YFSETQ. V was trimmed by 1 base and J by 1 base, leaving 5 bases between them. The chain combines TRBV5-1 with TRBJ1-1; D is uncertain. Material for sequencing was PBMCs. This clonotype was obtained from a girl less than two years old in good health and CMV-seronegative. CDR3 in amino acids: CASSLSWNTEAFF. DNA for the CDR3: TGCGCCAGCAGCTTGAGCTGGAACACTGAAGCTTTCTTT.